These 21 T cell receptor beta chains share one sample of origin, sequenced in a study of regulatory T cells in long-lasting Graves disease. Investigators prepared the TCR beta libraries by applying iRepertoire HTBI primers and Arm-PCR of CDR3 regions. TCRdb itself ran the multiplex PCR reads through MiXCR, one entry per CDR3 protein. Of approximately 380,000 distinct CDR3 sequences listed, around 20% are singletons. The sample's time point: persistent/refractory GD, antithyroid drugs over 5 years with positive TRAb. There was RNA extracted from PBMCs, and the TCR library was made from it. The sample here was peripheral blood mononuclear cells (PBMCs), taken when the disease was refractory, from a patient treated with antithyroid drugs. These receptors came from a female donor with Graves disease.

The sample holds many counts of this clonotype. The chain joins TRBV7-2 to TRBJ2-2; 7 positions agree with TRBD1. CDR3 size: 16 residues. The germline CDR1 and CDR2 sequences are SGHTA and FQGNSA. The junction had 6 bases not matched to a gene; V was cut back by 1 base and J by 4 bases. CDR3 residues: CASSLEPGTVTGELFF. CDR3 nucleotide sequence: TGTGCCAGCAGCTTAGAACCCGGGACAGTCACCGGGGAGCTGTTTTTT.

This clonotype was found many times. This chain joins TRBV7-2 and TRBJ1-5, with 8 bases matching TRBD1. J lost 1 base, V lost 4 bases, and 6 bases had no gene match. In germline, CDR1 is SGHTA, CDR2 FQGNSA. The CDR3 is made up of 16 amino acids. CDR3 residues: CASSWGQVGSNQPQHF. The CDR3 bases are TGTGCCAGCAGCTGGGGACAGGTCGGGAGCAATCAGCCCCAGCATTTT.

This clonotype was seen ten or more times. V gene TRBV25-1 combines with J gene TRBJ2-7; D is ambiguous. The CDR3 totals 11 residues. V gave up 3 bases and J gave up 3 bases, with 3 bases separating them. Germline V lookup: CDR1 MGHDK, CDR2 SYGVNS. CDR3: CASSESYEQYF. As DNA, the CDR3 is TGTGCCAGCAGTGAGAGCTACGAGCAGTACTTC.

CDR3 loop: CASSSPGLDTQYF. DNA of the CDR3: TGTGCCAGCAGCTCTCCGGGACTAGATACGCAGTATTTT. The chain uses TRBV12-3 or TRBV12-4 and TRBJ2-3; possible D gene TRBD2, 6 bases. The CDR3 loop spans 13 amino acids. V was trimmed by 6 bases and J by 5 bases, leaving 12 bases between them.

This clonotype showed up just a few times. The J gene is TRBJ2-4, the V gene TRBV9; D gene unclear. This CDR3 has 15 residues. Between the trimmed V and J ends, which lost 4 bases and 1 base, there was a span of 12 bases. Germline CDR1 reads SGDLS; CDR2 reads YYNGEE. CDR3 bases: TGTGCCAGCAGCCCCGAGTTGGGGGCCAAAAACATTCAGTACTTC. It is translated as CASSPELGAKNIQYF.

The rearrangement uses TRBV27 and TRBJ2-7; D call uncertain. The CDR3 consists of 12 residues. Germline V gives CDR1 MNHEY, CDR2 SMNVEV (reference sequence). The ends were cut back, 5 bases at V and 5 bases at J, with 10 bases in the middle. CDR3 DNA: TGTGCCAGCAGTCCCCCCCTAAACGAGCAGTACTTC. Amino acids: CASSPPLNEQYF.

This clonotype was seen many times. The chain recombines TRBV12-3 or TRBV12-4 with TRBJ1-4; tentative D call: TRBD1 (5 bases). This CDR3 region has 16 residues. The V and J ends lost 1 base and 2 bases respectively, with 11 bases between them. CDR3 nucleotides: TGTGCCAGCAGTTTAGGCAGGGCATTCACTAATGAAAAACTGTTTTTT. The encoded protein is CASSLGRAFTNEKLFF.

About this clonotype itself: A much larger clonotype is one base distant, so this may be a read error. This chain uses TRBV11-2 with TRBJ1-5, with D unclear. Germline assignment: CDR1 SGHAT and CDR2 FQNNGV. The CDR3 spans 18 residues. This CDR3 reads CASSLGKGPSLDNQPRHF. Written as DNA, the CDR3 is TGTGCCAGCAGCCTAGGGAAAGGGCCATCGCTTGACAATCAGCCCCGGCATTTT.

The chain combines TRBV3-1 with TRBJ2-7, with D possibly being TRBD1 (6 bases). Germline V gene lookup returns CDR1 LGHDT and CDR2 YNNKEL (reference sequence). The CDR3 consists of 19 residues. Trimming removed 0 bases at V and 7 bases at J, with 28 bases between. This chain's CDR3 is CASSQEASGVQRQLFEQYF. The CDR3 region has the DNA TGTGCCAGCAGCCAAGAAGCCTCAGGGGTCCAGAGGCAACTTTTTGAGCAGTACTTC.

The chain uses TRBV25-1 and TRBJ1-1, with 9 bases aligning to TRBD1. Losses at the gene ends were 7 bases for V and 2 bases for J; bases not matched to a gene: 11. The CDR3 has 16 amino acids. The germline gives CDR1 MGHDK, CDR2 SYGVNS. In nucleotides, the CDR3 is TGTGCCAGCAAAATCTCTACGGGACAGGGAAACACTGAAGCTTTCTTT. Translated, it gives CASKISTGQGNTEAFF.

The rearrangement joins TRBV11-2 to TRBJ2-7; 9 bases are shared with TRBD2. CDR3 size: 15 residues. CDR1 and CDR2 from the germline V gene are SGHAT and FQNNGV. J gave up 5 bases and V 1 base, and 6 bases lay outside the gene matches. CDR3 sequence (DNA): TGTGCCAGCAGCTTAGTTGGGACTAGCATCCACGAGCAGTACTTC. Translating it yields CASSLVGTSIHEQYF. Combining the CDR3 with reference TRBV11-2 and TRBJ2-7 gives the whole variable domain EAGVAQSPRYKIIEKRQSVAFWCNPISGHATLYWYQQILGQGPKLLIQFQNNGVVDDSQLPKDRFSAERLKGVDSTLKIQPAKLEDSAVYLCASSLVGTSIHEQYFGPGTRLTVT.

In its sample, this clonotype was seen many times. The chain is built from TRBV7-2 and TRBJ2-7; possibly TRBD1 or TRBD2 for D (6 bases each). This CDR3 contains 14 residues. With 7 bases removed from V and 4 bases from J, the gap between germline ends came to 17 bases. Germline loops: CDR1 SGHTA, CDR2 FQGNSA. The CDR3 loop reads CASTPIGGPYEQYF. The CDR3 DNA reads as TGTGCCAGCACCCCCATTGGGGGGCCATACGAGCAGTACTTC.

This chain links TRBV28 with TRBJ2-5, with a weak D call TRBD2 (5 bases). Trimming shortened V by 6 bases and J by 4 bases, and 15 bases separated the two germline ends. Germline V gene lookup returns CDR1 MDHEN and CDR2 SYDVKM. This CDR3 contains 14 residues. Written as DNA, the CDR3 is TGTGCCAGCAGCTCTTCCGCCGGGGTAGAGACCCAGTACTTC. Encoded protein: CASSSSAGVETQYF. The variable domain in full, completed from reference TRBV28 and TRBJ2-5, reads DVKVTQSSRYLVKRTGEKVFLECVQDMDHENMFWYRQDPGLGLRLIYFSYDVKMKEKGDIPEGYSVSREKKERFSLILESASTNQTSMYLCASSSSAGVETQYFGPGTRLLVL.

In its sample, this clonotype was seen many times. The DNA for the CDR3 is TGTGCCAGCAGCTTAGTTTTTGGGCGCGGGAACTATGGCTACACCTTC. Protein sequence: CASSLVFGRGNYGYTF. The chain recombines TRBV11-2 with TRBJ1-2; D gene uncertain. This CDR3 contains 16 residues. V dropped 1 base and J dropped 2 bases, with 14 bases sitting between them. The germline CDR1 and CDR2 sequences are SGHAT and FQNNGV. Filled out from reference TRBV11-2 and TRBJ1-2, the complete variable domain reads EAGVAQSPRYKIIEKRQSVAFWCNPISGHATLYWYQQILGQGPKLLIQFQNNGVVDDSQLPKDRFSAERLKGVDSTLKIQPAKLEDSAVYLCASSLVFGRGNYGYTFGSGTRLTVV.

This clonotype occurred many times. This CDR3 reads CAWSPRTSTYEQYF. The CDR3 nucleotides are TGTGCCTGGAGTCCCCGGACTAGCACCTACGAGCAGTACTTC. The V gene is TRBV30, the J gene TRBJ2-7; TRBD2 aligns across 8 bases. J was trimmed by 2 bases and V by 2 bases; bases with no gene match: 5. This CDR3 is built from 14 residues. Germline CDR1 reads GTSNPN; CDR2 reads SVGIG (reference sequence).

The sample holds a few counts of this clonotype. The chain carries TRBV19 and TRBJ2-2; 8 nucleotides align to TRBD2. The CDR3 spans 12 residues. The J segment lost 6 bases and the V segment lost 8 bases, leaving 2 bases of the junction unmatched. Looked up from germline, CDR1 is LNHDA and CDR2 is SQIVND (reference sequence). The chain's CDR3 is CASGGGPGELFF. The CDR3 DNA sequence: TGTGCCAGTGGCGGGGGGCCCGGGGAGCTGTTTTTT.

This clonotype was counted ten times or more. V usage is TRBV2 and J usage is TRBJ2-5; the D gene is possibly TRBD2 (6 bases). V was cut by 2 bases and J by 0 bases, with 10 bases left in between. This CDR3 is 15 amino acids long. Germline assignment: CDR1 SNHLY and CDR2 FYNNEI. The CDR3 DNA reads TGTGCCAGCAGTGAAAATAGGGACTACCAAGAGACCCAGTACTTC. This sequence encodes CASSENRDYQETQYF. The complete variable domain, with remaining parts taken from reference TRBV2 and TRBJ2-5, reads EPEVTQTPSHQVTQMGQEVILRCVPISNHLYFYWYRQILGQKVEFLVSFYNNEISEKSEIFDDQFSVERPDGSNFTLKIRSTKLEDSAMYFCASSENRDYQETQYFGPGTRLLVL.

This clonotype was counted at least ten times. The chain carries TRBV5-1 and TRBJ1-2; D is undetermined. Trimming removed 4 bases at V and 8 bases at J, with 12 bases between. This CDR3 is 12 amino acids long. The germline V gene encodes CDR1 SGHRS and CDR2 YFSETQ. Here the CDR3 reads CASSMLQNGYTF. DNA of the CDR3: TGCGCCAGCAGCATGCTACAGAACGGCTACACCTTC. Together with reference TRBV5-1 and TRBJ1-2, the CDR3 gives the full variable domain: KAGVTQTPRYLIKTRGQQVTLSCSPISGHRSVSWYQQTPGQGLQFLFEYFSETQRNKGNFPGRFSGRQFSNSRSEMNVSTLELGDSALYLCASSMLQNGYTFGSGTRLTVV.

This clonotype was found many times. The rearrangement uses TRBV29-1 and TRBJ1-1; D not resolved. V lost 3 bases and J lost 3, with 11 bases in between. This CDR3 has 13 residues. CDR1 and CDR2 from the germline V gene are SQVTM and ANQGSEA. CDR3 protein: CSVDGRSDTEAFF. The CDR3 DNA follows: TGCAGCGTTGACGGGCGGTCGGACACTGAAGCTTTCTTT.

This clonotype showed up just a few times. J is TRBJ1-2 and V is TRBV29-1, with a weak D call TRBD1 (5 bases). V was cut by 3 bases and J by 6 bases, with 11 bases left in between. This CDR3 contains 12 residues. Per germline, CDR1 SQVTM and CDR2 ANQGSEA. CDR3 coding DNA: TGCAGCGTTGAGTCCCGCAGGGATGGCTACACCTTC. It encodes CSVESRRDGYTF.

This clonotype was counted at least ten times. The V gene is TRBV12-3 or TRBV12-4, the J gene TRBJ2-7; D may be TRBD2 (6 bases). The CDR3 is 20 amino acids. Trimming pared 5 bases from V and 0 bases from J, leaving 29 bases between. The CDR3 nucleotides are TGTGCCAGCAGTCCCCTGCGGGGACGGGTATCCATGTGGGCCTCCTACGAGCAGTACTTC. Protein: CASSPLRGRVSMWASYEQYF.